A single sample is the source of the 29 T cell receptor beta chains below, sequenced in a study of kidney transplant recipient with SARS-CoV-2 infection. TCRdb re-called the reads with MiXCR, one entry per CDR3 protein. The sample comprises some 220,000 distinct CDR3 sequences, more than 25% of which are singletons, and almost 7.5% rests with the top ten. The sample in question was a blood sample, obtained at baseline and around day 110 from a kidney transplant recipient. These receptors were taken from a young adult male patient who had COVID-19 and was a kidney transplant recipient. These T cells may partly come from the graft donor.

This clonotype was recorded at least ten times. CDR3 bases: TGTGCCAGCAGCCCCGGACAGCAAGGAGATACGCAGTATTTT. This codes for CASSPGQQGDTQYF. The chain joins TRBV6-4 to TRBJ2-3; maybe TRBD1 (6 bases). CDR1 is MRHNA, CDR2 SNTAGT, per germline. The germline V and J ends were trimmed by 6 bases and 5 bases, with 15 bases remaining between them. The CDR3 consists of 14 residues.

This clonotype was seen ten or more times. The V call is TRBV18, the J call TRBJ2-7, with a possible D match to TRBD1 (5 bases). V was cut by 3 bases and J by 0 bases, with 9 bases left in between. CDR1 and CDR2 from the germline V gene are KGHSH and LQKENI. CDR3 size: 14 residues. CDR3 region: CASSPLQDSYEQYF. CDR3 DNA sequence: TGTGCCAGCTCACCGTTACAGGACTCCTACGAGCAGTACTTC.

Comments on this clonotype: Since a much larger clone is just one base distant, this may be a read error. The chain has TRBV20-1 and TRBJ2-5; weak D call: TRBD2 (5 bases). Per the germline V gene, CDR1 is DFQATT and CDR2 is SNEGSKA (reference sequence). The CDR3 totals 11 residues. Trimming removed 3 bases at V and 13 bases at J, with 15 bases between. The CDR3 is CSASLALERYF. In nucleotides, the CDR3 is TGCAGTGCTAGTCTAGCTTTAGAGCGGTACTTC.

This clonotype was detected many times. The rearrangement uses TRBV7-9 and TRBJ1-3, with 8 bases aligning to TRBD1. The CDR3 covers 16 residues. CDR1 and CDR2 from the germline V gene are SEHNR and FQNEAQ (reference sequence). V was pared by 1 base and J by 4 bases, with 6 bases of the junction left unmatched. The CDR3 protein is CASSLVGTGGGNTIYF. CDR3 sequence (DNA): TGTGCCAGCAGCTTAGTGGGGACAGGAGGAGGAAACACCATATATTTT.

At least ten counts were recorded for this clonotype. The DNA for the CDR3 is TGTGCCAGCAGCTTGCATGTTGAATCTCGAAAGACCTATGGCTACACCTTC. This gives the protein CASSLHVESRKTYGYTF. The chain carries TRBV7-6 and TRBJ1-2; no reliable D call. This CDR3 has 17 residues. Between the trimmed V and J ends, which lost 3 bases and 4 bases, there was a span of 21 bases. The V gene's germline CDR1 is SGHVS and CDR2 FNYEAQ.

With respect to this clonotype: One base away lies a much larger clone, so this may be a sequencing read error. This chain links TRBV11-3 with TRBJ1-2; D remains ambiguous. The CDR3 has 17 residues. Trimming shortened V by 8 bases and J by 4 bases, and 26 bases separated the two germline ends. From germline, CDR1 is SGHNT and CDR2 YENEEA. This CDR3 reads CASGTWFDLGKTYGYTF. The CDR3 coding sequence is TGTGCCAGCGGCACATGGTTCGATCTCGGAAAGACCTATGGCTACACCTTC.

Comments on this clonotype: With a much larger clone just one base away, this may be a read error. CDR3 sequence (DNA): TGTGCCAGCGGCTTCCGTGGGGGCTACACCTTC. Residues: CASGFRGGYTF. The V and J genes are TRBV11-2 and TRBJ1-2; D is uncertain. This CDR3 has 11 residues. Germline values: CDR1 SGHAT, CDR2 FQNNGV.

This clonotype has a count of ten or more. This rearrangement joins TRBV9 to TRBJ1-2; 8 positions match TRBD1. This CDR3 contains 14 residues. Germline V gives CDR1 SGDLS, CDR2 YYNGEE. Trimming removed 4 bases from V and 4 bases from J; junction bases left unmatched: 6. The chain's CDR3 is CASSTDRDGYGYTF. CDR3 in DNA: TGTGCCAGCAGCACGGACAGGGACGGCTATGGCTACACCTTC.

This clonotype was observed a single time. A much larger clone differs from this one at a single base, so this may be a read error. This sequence joins TRBV6-5 and TRBJ1-2; 11 bases agree with TRBD1. CDR1 and CDR2 from the germline V gene are MNHEY and SVGAGI. The CDR3 is 14 residues long. CDR3 DNA sequence: TGTGCCAACAGTGGAGGGACAGGGGGCTATGGCTACACCTTC. It codes for CANSGGTGGYGYTF.

About this clonotype: A much bigger clone sits one base away, suggesting this may be a read error. The V call is TRBV20-1, the J call TRBJ2-1; 7 positions agree with TRBD2. With V trimmed by 1 base and J by 2 bases, 5 bases remained unmatched. Germline V CDR1 and CDR2: DFQATT, SNEGSKA (reference sequence). This CDR3 is built from 15 residues. The CDR3 DNA is TGCAGTGCTAGAGCGGCTAGCGGAACCTACAATGAGCAGTTCTTC. The encoded protein is CSARAASGTYNEQFF.

Worth noting for this clonotype: One end of the junction varies from germline; a read error may be responsible. The V and J genes are TRBV6-2 or TRBV6-3 and TRBJ2-2, with D possibly TRBD2 on 7 matching bases. The germline gives CDR1 MNHEY, CDR2 SVGEGT. The CDR3 runs to 16 residues. The CDR3 protein is CASRGAPGAYTGELFF. CDR3 coding DNA: TGTGCCAGCCGGGGGGCTCCGGGGGCGTACACCGGGGAACTGTTTTTT.

Turning to this clonotype: A junction boundary mismatches the germline segment, possibly from a read error. The chain recombines TRBV7-6 with TRBJ2-5; D assignment may be TRBD1 or TRBD2 (6 bases each). Germline V gives CDR1 SGHVS, CDR2 FNYEAQ. The CDR3 loop spans 16 amino acids. The CDR3 DNA follows: TGTACCAGCAGCTCCACCTATAGGAGGGGGAAAGAGACCCAGTACTTC. Its translation: CTSSSTYRRGKETQYF. Based on the CDR3 plus reference TRBV7-6 and TRBJ2-5, the full variable domain is GAGVSQSPRYKVTKRGQDVALRCDPISGHVSLYWYRQALGQGPEFLTYFNYEAQQDKSGLPNDRFSAERPEGSISTLTIQRTEQRDSAMYRCTSSSTYRRGKETQYFGPGTRLLVL.

Concerning this clonotype itself: This sequence is one base from a far larger clone and is likely a read error. The chain uses TRBV3-1 and TRBJ1-2; the D is unclear. The CDR3 loop spans 17 amino acids. CDR1 and CDR2 (germline): LGHDT, YNNKEL (reference sequence). CDR3 sequence: CAGSSGSTLRKTYGYTF. The CDR3 coding sequence is TGTGCCGGCAGCTCCGGTTCCACCCTTCGAAAGACCTATGGCTACACCTTC.

This clonotype was seen only a few times. The chain combines TRBV4-3 with TRBJ2-3; 9 bases are a match to TRBD2. Germline assignment: CDR1 LGHNA and CDR2 YSLEER. This CDR3 spans 15 amino acids. V lost 0 bases to trimming and J lost 6 bases; unmatched junction nucleotides: 4. The CDR3 DNA reads TGCGCCAGCAGCCAAGACAATGCGGGAGGGGATACGCAGTATTTT. As protein: CASSQDNAGGDTQYF.

The table lists this clonotype with many counts. The genes are TRBV4-3 and TRBJ1-2; D perhaps matches TRBD1 (5 bases). CDR1 and CDR2 (germline): LGHNA, YSLEER. The CDR3 is 17 amino acids. The ends were cut back, 5 bases at V and 4 bases at J, with 23 bases in the middle. CDR3 region: CASSGDTGRRKTYGYTF. The DNA for the CDR3 is TGCGCCAGCAGCGGAGACACAGGACGTCGAAAGACCTATGGCTACACCTTC.

This clonotype has at least ten counts. This chain uses TRBV5-8 with TRBJ2-3, with D perhaps TRBD1 or TRBD2 (5 bases each). This CDR3 spans 15 amino acids. Germline V gene sequence: CDR1 SGHTS, CDR2 YDEGEE. V lost 5 bases, J lost 2 bases, and 15 bases lay in between. The CDR3 region has the DNA TGTGCCAGCAGTCCTCGAGGGGCACTCACAGATACGCAGTATTTT. This codes for CASSPRGALTDTQYF.

At least ten counts were recorded for this clonotype. The CDR3 DNA is TGTGCCAGCAGCTTTCACAGCTCAAATTCACCCCTCCACTTT. As protein: CASSFHSSNSPLHF. The chain uses TRBV5-6 and TRBJ1-6; D remains ambiguous. V dropped 2 bases and J dropped 7 bases, with 10 bases sitting between them. Per the germline V gene, CDR1 is SGHDT and CDR2 is YYEEEE. This CDR3 spans 14 amino acids.

This clonotype was seen repeatedly, ten times or more. This sequence joins TRBV10-1 and TRBJ2-3; TRBD2 matches 7 bases. Trimming took 3 bases from V and 4 from J; bases not matched to a gene: 7. The germline V gene encodes CDR1 WNHNN and CDR2 SYGVQD (reference sequence). CDR3 size: 15 residues. CDR3 in amino acids: CASSEGGSNSDTQYF. The CDR3 nucleotides are TGCGCCAGCAGTGAAGGCGGGAGTAACTCAGATACGCAGTATTTT.

This clonotype was observed a single time. The chain joins TRBV7-9 to TRBJ2-3; 8 nucleotides align to TRBD2. The germline CDR1 and CDR2 sequences are SEHNR and FQNEAQ (reference sequence). V dropped 7 bases and J dropped 4; count of bases not matched to a gene: 13. This CDR3 has 16 residues. The CDR3 region has the DNA TGTGCCAGCATCGCTAAGGCCGGGGGGGGCGCAGATACGCAGTATTTT. Encoded protein: CASIAKAGGGADTQYF. Supplemented by reference TRBV7-9 and TRBJ2-3, the full variable domain reads DTGVSQNPRHKITKRGQNVTFRCDPISEHNRLYWYRQTLGQGPEFLTYFQNEAQLEKSRLLSDRFSAERPKGSFSTLEIQRTEQGDSAMYLCASIAKAGGGADTQYFGPGTRLTVL.

Worth noting for this clonotype: Since a much larger clone is just one base distant, this may be a read error. CDR3 loop: CASVHTVPGKTYGYTF. The CDR3 coding sequence is TGTGCCAGCGTACACACCGTACCAGGAAAGACCTATGGCTACACCTTC. The rearrangement links TRBV5-4 to TRBJ1-2; D call uncertain. Germline CDR1 reads SGHNT; CDR2 reads YYREEE (reference sequence). This CDR3 region has 16 residues. V was cut by 7 bases and J by 4 bases, with 23 bases left in between.

This clonotype appeared once. This sequence may be a read error, since a much larger clone differs from it by one base. The chain joins TRBV18 to TRBJ1-1; no clear D. This CDR3 has 11 residues. Germline V gene lookup returns CDR1 KGHSH and CDR2 LQKENI. DNA for the CDR3: TGTGCCAGCTCAACGGCGGATGAAGCTTCCTTT. Translating gives CASSTADEASF.

There are many counts of this clonotype. The rearrangement links TRBV5-5 to TRBJ2-7; 10 bases line up with TRBD2. The V segment lost 4 bases and the J segment 3 bases; nucleotides outside the gene matches: 10. The CDR3 loop spans 16 amino acids. Germline V CDR1 and CDR2: SGHKS, YYEKEE (reference sequence). CDR3 coding DNA: TGTGCCAGCAGCCCTACAGGGACTAGCGCGGGCTACGAGCAGTACTTC. It yields the protein CASSPTGTSAGYEQYF.

In this sample, this clonotype turned up many times. The V and J genes are TRBV6-5 and TRBJ2-5; 8 bases agree with TRBD2. Per the germline V gene, CDR1 is MNHEY and CDR2 is SVGAGI. The trim removed 4 bases at V and 6 bases at J, leaving 10 bases unmatched. This CDR3 contains 15 residues. The CDR3 DNA reads as TGTGCCAGCAGTTTGAGGGCAGCGGGAGAGAAGACCCAGTACTTC. It encodes CASSLRAAGEKTQYF.

V and J are TRBV5-1 and TRBJ2-3; 7 nucleotides line up with TRBD2. Germline V CDR1 and CDR2: SGHRS, YFSETQ. V gave up 4 bases and J gave up 0 bases; unmatched junction bases: 5. The CDR3 contains 15 residues. CDR3 DNA: TGCGCCAGCAGCCCCGGGACTACTAGCACAGATACGCAGTATTTT. It encodes CASSPGTTSTDTQYF.

At least ten counts were recorded for this clonotype. This sequence joins TRBV24-1 and TRBJ2-1; D is uncertain. Germline CDR1 is KGHDR and CDR2 is SFDVKD. The germline V and J ends were trimmed by 2 bases and 4 bases, with 5 bases remaining between them. The CDR3 has 13 residues. CDR3 sequence (DNA): TGTGCCACCAGTGATTCGTCGTACAATGAGCAGTTCTTC. It yields the protein CATSDSSYNEQFF.

This clonotype has ten or more counts. CDR3: CASSVMMECRKTYGYTF. CDR3 sequence (DNA): TGTGCCAGCAGTGTTATGATGGAATGTAGAAAGACCTATGGCTACACCTTC. The V and J genes are TRBV6-1 and TRBJ1-2, with no clear D. This CDR3 comprises 17 residues. V lost 4 bases and J 4 bases, leaving 22 bases between the germline ends. Germline CDR1 reads MNHNS; CDR2 reads SASEGT.

Note on this clonotype: A much larger clonotype is one base distant, so this may be a read error. In DNA form, the CDR3 reads TGCAGTGCTAGAACAGGGGAGTTCTACGGGCAGTACTTC. Translation: CSARTGEFYGQYF. This chain uses TRBV20-1 with TRBJ2-7; 7 bases align to TRBD1. The CDR3 is 13 residues long. Germline V gene lookup returns CDR1 DFQATT and CDR2 SNEGSKA (reference sequence).

As to this clonotype: A read error may explain this, as a much larger clone is one base away. The CDR3 reads CASSPRAGQNTEAFF. CDR3 in DNA: TGTGCCAGCAGTCCCCGTGCCGGGCAGAACACTGAAGCTTTCTTT. The V and J genes are TRBV27 and TRBJ1-1, with no clear D. The germline V gene encodes CDR1 MNHEY and CDR2 SMNVEV (reference sequence). The CDR3 is 15 amino acids. V was shortened by 5 bases and J by 1 base, with 14 bases between the two germline ends.

This clonotype has a count of ten or more. The chain is built from TRBV15 and TRBJ1-2; the D is unclear. V was pared by 0 bases and J by 1 base, with 12 bases between. Germline loops: CDR1 LNHNV, CDR2 YYDKDF (reference sequence). The CDR3 runs to 16 residues. The CDR3 reads CATSREVRQNNYGYTF. As DNA, the CDR3 is TGTGCCACCAGCAGAGAAGTCAGACAAAATAACTATGGCTACACCTTC. Supplemented by reference TRBV15 and TRBJ1-2, the full variable domain reads DAMVIQNPRYQVTQFGKPVTLSCSQTLNHNVMYWYQQKSSQAPKLLFHYYDKDFNNEADTPDNFQSRRPNTSFCFLDIRSPGLGDTAMYLCATSREVRQNNYGYTFGSGTRLTVV.